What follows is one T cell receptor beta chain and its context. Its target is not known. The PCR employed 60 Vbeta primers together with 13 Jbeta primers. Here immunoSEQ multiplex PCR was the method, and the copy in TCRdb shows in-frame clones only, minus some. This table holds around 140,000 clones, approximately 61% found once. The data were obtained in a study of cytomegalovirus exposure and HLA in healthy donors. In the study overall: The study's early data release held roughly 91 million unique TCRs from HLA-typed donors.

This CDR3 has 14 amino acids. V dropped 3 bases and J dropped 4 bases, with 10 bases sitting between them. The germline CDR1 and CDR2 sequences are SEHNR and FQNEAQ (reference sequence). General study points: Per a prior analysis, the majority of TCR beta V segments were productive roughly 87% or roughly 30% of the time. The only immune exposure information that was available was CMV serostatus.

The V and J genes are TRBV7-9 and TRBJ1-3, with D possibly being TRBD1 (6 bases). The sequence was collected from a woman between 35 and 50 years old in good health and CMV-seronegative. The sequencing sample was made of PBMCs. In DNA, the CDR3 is TGTGCCAGCAGCTTGACAGGCGGGGGAAACACCATATATTTT. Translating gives CASSLTGGGNTIYF.